The clone carrying this T cell receptor (beta chain) was found many times. Antigen: not known. The data stem from a study of T cell repertoires in cytomegalovirus infection. After removal of 5 bases from V and 0 bases from J, the junction contained 6 bases not matched to a gene. CDR3 size: 15 residues. From germline, CDR1 is SGHVS and CDR2 FNYEAQ. Study-wide results and limits: Summed frequency of shared TCR beta families picked out CMV carriers who also had the relevant HLA.

In TCRdb, the reads were re-called with MiXCR into one record per CDR3 protein. This table holds about 160,000 distinct CDR3 sequences, roughly 18% found once. The receptor's source is a human donor in good health (CMV status not recorded). Some clones in this sample may be carry-over from other donors' samples. The rearrangement uses TRBV7-6 and TRBJ2-7; TRBD2 agrees at 8 bases. Specimen: CD8+ T cells from PBMCs. This CDR3 reads CASSPGTSGSYEQYF. CDR3 DNA sequence: TGTGCCAGCAGCCCCGGTACTAGCGGCTCCTACGAGCAGTACTTC.